This T cell receptor beta chain was sequenced during a study of sequential checkpoint blockade in melanoma. At the level of the study: Randomization was 1:1 between first-line nivolumab→ipilimumab and ipilimumab→nivolumab. Maintenance nivolumab came after either treatment sequence.

TCRdb's copy holds only in-frame clones and misses some; the assay was immunoSEQ multiplex PCR. The sample holds about 40,000 clones, around 86% seen once. Regarding treatment: randomized to nivolumab then ipilimumab (arm A) or the reverse (arm B). DNA-damaging chemotherapy had not been given to any patient beforehand. PBMC sorting kept live CD3+CD8+ cells without CD19 or CD56. The germline V and J ends were trimmed by 1 base and 4 bases, with 19 bases remaining between them. Germline loops: CDR1 LGHNA, CDR2 YSLEER. There are 17 residues in the CDR3. The sequencing used CD8+ T cells sorted from blood (inferred from file names), collected from a patient given nivolumab and ipilimumab in sequence. The chain is built from TRBV4-3 and TRBJ2-5; D ambiguous. The TCR originated in a human donor with melanoma. The CDR3 DNA reads TGCGCCAGCAGCCAAGGAATTGTAACTCCGACGGGAGAGACCCAGTACTTC. It translates to CASSQGIVTPTGETQYF.